These 2 T cell receptor beta chains came from one sample sequenced in a study of identical twins. MiXCR, run by TCRdb on the 5' RACE reads, gives a single entry per CDR3 protein. The sample carries about 660,000 distinct CDR3 sequences, 8.6% recorded once. Another study also made use of these data, one on yellow fever vaccine responses in identical twins.

The material sequenced was PBMCs. Every receptor here comes from a woman younger than 30 in good health.

The chain couples TRBV27 to TRBJ2-1; TRBD2 aligns across 12 bases. The CDR3 totals 14 residues. Germline V gene data show CDR1 as MNHEY and CDR2 as SMNVEV (reference sequence). The V and J ends lost 10 bases and 3 bases, in that order; junction bases with no gene match: 4. CDR3 in amino acids: CATQLAGGYNEQFF. In DNA form, the CDR3 reads TGTGCCACTCAACTAGCGGGGGGCTACAATGAGCAGTTCTTC.

Ten or more counts support this clonotype. This rearrangement joins TRBV28 to TRBJ2-7; 7 bases map to TRBD2. The length of the CDR3 is 16 residues. The germline V gene encodes CDR1 MDHEN and CDR2 SYDVKM. The ends lost 4 bases at V and 1 base at J; junction bases unmatched: 10. The CDR3 here is CASSSPGRESSYEQYF. Here the CDR3 DNA reads TGTGCCAGCAGTTCCCCGGGGAGGGAATCTTCCTACGAGCAGTACTTC.